A selection of T cell receptor beta chains follows, all from one sample in a study of blood T cell repertoires in COVID-19. Assay: immunoSEQ multiplex PCR; the TCRdb copy retains only in-frame clones and omits some. The table includes 300,000 to 450,000 clones, 85% detected once. Sequenced material: peripheral blood. These receptors were collected from a woman under 30 with acute or convalescent COVID-19. Each CDR3 is given with its conserved first and last residue. Fields, in order: J gene, V gene, D gene, clone size, CDR3 protein, CDR3 DNA. D genes are given only for firm matches. Rows may omit the clone size; those that give it use once, few, many or a size class.

TRBJ2-7,TRBV30,-,-,CAWSVMGRESWEQYF,TGTGCCTGGAGTGTAATGGGCAGGGAATCATGGGAGCAGTACTTC
TRBJ2-1,TRBV9,TRBD2,many,CASSETSGVNNEQFF,TGTGCCAGCAGCGAGACTAGCGGGGTTAACAATGAGCAGTTCTTC
TRBJ1-1,TRBV29-1,TRBD1,once,CSVEGDRENFGAFF,TGCAGCGTTGAGGGGGACAGGGAAAATTTCGGAGCTTTCTTT
TRBJ1-4,TRBV5-4,-,-,CASSVGGEREKLFF,TGTGCCAGCAGCGTGGGGGGGGAAAGGGAAAAACTGTTTTTT
TRBJ1-2,TRBV19,-,-,CASSITGSNYGYTF,TGTGCCAGTAGTATAACAGGCTCTAACTATGGCTACACCTTC
TRBJ1-1,TRBV18,-,-,CASSLDKNTEAFF,TGTGCCAGCTCCTTGGACAAAAACACTGAAGCTTTCTTT
TRBJ2-2,TRBV28,TRBD1,-,CASSLRGRLAGELFF,TGTGCCAGCAGTTTGAGGGGGCGCCTAGCCGGGGAGCTGTTTTTT
TRBJ2-7,TRBV7-2,TRBD1,-,CASSSGTGYYEQYF,TGTGCCAGCAGCTCCGGGACAGGGTACTACGAGCAGTACTTC
TRBJ1-1,TRBV5-5,-,-,CASSLDSGGTEAFF,TGTGCCAGCAGCTTGGACAGCGGGGGTACTGAAGCTTTCTTT
TRBJ2-7,TRBV6-6,-,-,CASSYSLQGSYEQYF,TGTGCCAGCAGTTACTCGCTACAGGGCTCCTACGAGCAGTACTTC
TRBJ1-1,TRBV9,-,few,CASSAQVGGNTEAFF,TGTGCCAGCAGCGCTCAAGTGGGAGGGAACACTGAAGCTTTCTTT
TRBJ1-1,TRBV10-3,-,few,CAISESSVPEGAFF,TGTGCCATCAGTGAGTCATCAGTCCCCGAGGGAGCTTTCTTT
TRBJ2-7,TRBV2,TRBD1,-,CASRTGSFTEQYF,TGTGCCAGCAGGACAGGGAGTTTTACCGAGCAGTACTTC
TRBJ2-7,TRBV28,-,-,CASSLGQVSYEQYF,TGTGCCAGCAGTTTGGGGCAGGTCTCCTACGAGCAGTACTTC
TRBJ2-5,TRBV6-1,TRBD2,-,CASSERPINSGVETQYF,TGTGCCAGCAGTGAACGCCCAATAAACAGCGGGGTAGAGACCCAGTACTTC
TRBJ1-3,TRBV5-5,-,-,CASSLATVRNTIYF,TGTGCCAGCAGCTTGGCGACAGTAAGAAACACCATATATTTT
TRBJ1-1,TRBV5-5,-,once,CASSAPGLMNTEAFF,TGTGCCAGCAGCGCCCCAGGCCTAATGAACACTGAAGCTTTCTTT
TRBJ1-5,TRBV15,-,few,CATRADRFFSNQPQHF,TGTGCCACCAGGGCTGACAGATTCTTTAGCAATCAGCCCCAGCATTTT
TRBJ1-4,TRBV5-1,TRBD1,once,CASSLGGQANNEKLFF,TGCGCCAGCAGCCTAGGAGGACAGGCGAATAATGAAAAACTGTTTTTT
TRBJ2-2,TRBV20-1,-,-,CSASRGIGELFF,TGCAGTGCTAGTAGGGGTATCGGGGAGCTGTTTTTT
TRBJ2-7,TRBV11-2,TRBD2,-,CASRTVREGYEQYF,TGTGCCAGCAGGACTGTACGGGAGGGCTACGAGCAGTACTTC
TRBJ1-6,TRBV2,-,-,CASRDTNNSPLHF,TGTGCCAGCAGGGACACTAATAATTCACCCCTCCACTTT
TRBJ2-3,TRBV7-9,TRBD1,-,CASSSPGQITDTQYF,TGTGCCAGCAGCTCTCCGGGACAGATCACAGATACGCAGTATTTT
TRBJ1-5,TRBV7-7,-,-,CASSLSDNQPQHF,TGTGCCAGCAGCTTATCAGACAATCAGCCCCAGCATTTT
TRBJ2-2,TRBV9,-,-,CASSVATGTGELFF,TGTGCCAGCAGCGTAGCTACGGGAACCGGGGAGCTGTTTTTT
TRBJ2-7,TRBV27,-,once,CASSRGSFISEQYF,TGTGCCAGCTCCCGGGGTAGCTTCATCTCCGAGCAGTACTTC
TRBJ2-3,TRBV12-5,TRBD2,-,CASGLLAGGPTDTQYF,TGTGCTAGTGGTTTGCTAGCGGGAGGTCCCACAGATACGCAGTATTTT
TRBJ2-5,TRBV5-1,-,-,CASSFSETQYF,TGCGCCAGCAGCTTCTCAGAGACCCAGTACTTC
TRBJ2-1,TRBV2,-,-,CASGEGGPYNEQFF,TGTGCCAGCGGAGAGGGAGGCCCCTACAATGAGCAGTTCTTC
TRBJ1-3,TRBV28,-,-,CASSLMTASFSGNTIYF,TGTGCCAGCAGTTTAATGACAGCGTCGTTCTCTGGAAACACCATATATTTT
TRBJ1-6,TRBV2,TRBD1,-,CASSGDRGRTPYNSPLHF,TGTGCCAGCAGTGGGGACAGGGGCCGCACACCCTATAATTCACCCCTCCACTTT
TRBJ1-2,TRBV29-1,TRBD1,-,CSVERDSANYGYTF,TGCAGCGTTGAAAGGGACAGCGCAAACTATGGCTACACCTTC
TRBJ1-6,TRBV30,-,-,CAWTGSSNSPLHF,TGTGCCTGGACAGGGTCTTCCAATTCACCCCTCCACTTT
TRBJ2-3,TRBV2,TRBD2,-,CASRFSGRGGPDTQYF,TGTGCCAGCAGATTTAGCGGGAGGGGGGGACCAGATACGCAGTATTTT
TRBJ1-4,TRBV29-1,-,-,CSGAQDEKLFF,TGCAGCGGGGCCCAGGATGAAAAACTGTTTTTT
TRBJ1-1,TRBV2,-,-,CASSFTANTEAFF,TGTGCCAGCAGCTTCACAGCTAACACTGAAGCTTTCTTT
TRBJ2-1,TRBV6-5,TRBD2,-,CASSSGVNNEQFF,TGTGCCAGCAGCAGCGGGGTTAACAATGAGCAGTTCTTC
TRBJ1-2,TRBV23-1,-,-,CASRDKPLYGYTF,TGCGCCAGCAGAGACAAGCCCCTCTATGGCTACACCTTC
TRBJ2-3,TRBV19,TRBD2,-,CASSITSGVSTDTQYF,TGTGCCAGTAGTATCACTAGCGGGGTTAGCACAGATACGCAGTATTTT
TRBJ1-5,TRBV30,TRBD1,-,CAWSYGQGVRQPQHF,TGTGCCTGGAGTTATGGACAGGGCGTTAGGCAGCCCCAGCATTTT
TRBJ2-2,TRBV7-9,TRBD2,-,CASSLRRGGIGELFF,TGTGCCAGCAGCTTAAGGCGGGGGGGCATCGGGGAGCTGTTTTTT
TRBJ2-1,TRBV6-4,TRBD2,-,CASSERGRDYNEQFF,TGTGCCAGCAGTGAACGCGGGAGGGACTACAATGAGCAGTTCTTC
TRBJ2-1,TRBV6-1,-,-,CASSEGGFSYNEQFF,TGTGCCAGCAGTGAAGGCGGATTTTCCTACAATGAGCAGTTCTTC
TRBJ2-3,TRBV7-8,TRBD2,-,CASSGPSGPSTDTQYF,TGTGCCAGCAGCGGCCCTAGCGGGCCTAGCACAGATACGCAGTATTTT
TRBJ2-1,TRBV11-2,-,-,CASSLSSGVGGPSYNEQFF,TGTGCCAGCAGCTTAAGTTCGGGGGTGGGCGGTCCCTCCTACAATGAGCAGTTCTTC
TRBJ2-1,TRBV10-1,TRBD2,-,CASSVGGSRNEQFF,TGCGCCAGCAGTGTTGGCGGGAGTAGGAATGAGCAGTTCTTC